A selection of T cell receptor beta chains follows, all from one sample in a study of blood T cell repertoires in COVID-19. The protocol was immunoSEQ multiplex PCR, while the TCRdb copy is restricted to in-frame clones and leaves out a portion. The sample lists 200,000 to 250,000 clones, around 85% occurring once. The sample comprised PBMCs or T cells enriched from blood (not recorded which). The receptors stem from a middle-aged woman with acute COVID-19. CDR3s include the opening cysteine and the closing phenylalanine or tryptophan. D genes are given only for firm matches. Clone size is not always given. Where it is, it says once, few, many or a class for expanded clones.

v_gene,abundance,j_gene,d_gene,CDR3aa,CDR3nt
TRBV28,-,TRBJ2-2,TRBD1,CASSPGTGRDIAGELFF,TGTGCCAGCAGTCCCGGGACAGGTAGAGATATCGCCGGGGAGCTGTTTTTT
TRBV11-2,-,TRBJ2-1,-,CASSPLTEMQFF,TGTGCCAGCAGCCCTCTGACAGAGATGCAGTTCTTC
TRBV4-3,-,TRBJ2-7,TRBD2,CASSQDGLAGIYEQYF,TGCGCCAGCAGCCAAGACGGACTAGCGGGAATTTACGAGCAGTACTTC
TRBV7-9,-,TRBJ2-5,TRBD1,CASSSRGTVGETQYF,TGTGCCAGCAGCTCCCGAGGGACAGTAGGAGAGACCCAGTACTTC
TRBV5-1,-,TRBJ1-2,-,CASSDPVNYGYTF,TGCGCCAGCAGCGATCCGGTTAACTATGGCTACACCTTC
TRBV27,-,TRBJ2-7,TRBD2,CATTGLAGSEQYF,TGTGCCACAACGGGACTAGCAGGTTCCGAGCAGTACTTC
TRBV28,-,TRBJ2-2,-,CASSLTDTGELFF,TGTGCCAGCAGTCTGACTGACACCGGGGAGCTGTTTTTT
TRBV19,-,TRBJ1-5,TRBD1,CATKGWGQGFQPQHF,TGTGCCACAAAGGGGTGGGGACAGGGGTTTCAGCCCCAGCATTTT
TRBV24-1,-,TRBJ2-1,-,CATGGTYNEQFF,TGTGCCACTGGCGGGACCTACAATGAGCAGTTCTTC
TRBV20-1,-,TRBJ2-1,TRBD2,CSASTAGTSGNNEQFF,TGCAGTGCTAGTACGGCCGGGACTAGCGGGAACAATGAGCAGTTCTTC
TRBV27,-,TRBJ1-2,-,CASSLGSSNYGYTF,TGTGCCAGCAGTTTAGGGAGCTCTAACTATGGCTACACCTTC
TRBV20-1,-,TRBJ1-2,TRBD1,CSASPGTGGGYTF,TGCAGTGCTAGTCCCGGGACAGGGGGAGGCTACACCTTC
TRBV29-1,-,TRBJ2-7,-,CSYTSWGVYSYEQYF,TGCAGCTATACTAGCTGGGGGGTTTACTCCTACGAGCAGTACTTC
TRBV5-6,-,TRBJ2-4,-,CASSPHGSPRNIQYF,TGTGCCAGCAGCCCACACGGGTCGCCTCGGAACATTCAGTACTTC
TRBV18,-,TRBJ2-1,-,CASSPTTSGFNEQFF,TGTGCCAGCTCACCAACGACTAGTGGGTTCAATGAGCAGTTCTTC
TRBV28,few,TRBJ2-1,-,CASYPLQAPRFF,TGTGCCAGCTATCCTCTACAGGCCCCGAGGTTCTTC
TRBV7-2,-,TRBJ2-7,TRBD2,CASSRTSGRAYEQYF,TGTGCCAGCAGCCGTACTAGCGGGAGGGCCTACGAGCAGTACTTC
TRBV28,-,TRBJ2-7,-,CASSLGGRGSYEQYF,TGTGCCAGCAGTTTAGGGGGACGGGGGTCCTACGAGCAGTACTTC
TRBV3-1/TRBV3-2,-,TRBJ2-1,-,CASSQGANYNEQFF,TGTGCCAGCAGCCAAGGGGCAAACTACAATGAGCAGTTCTTC
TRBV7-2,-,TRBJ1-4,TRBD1,CASSSSDRVGEKLFF,TGTGCCAGCAGCTCCTCGGACAGGGTAGGTGAAAAACTGTTTTTT
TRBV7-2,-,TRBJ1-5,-,CASSLGGVLDNQPQHF,TGTGCCAGCAGCTTAGGTGGAGTGCTTGACAATCAGCCCCAGCATTTT
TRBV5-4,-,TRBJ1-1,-,CASSPQGLHGNTEAFF,TGTGCCAGCAGCCCACAGGGCCTACATGGGAACACTGAAGCTTTCTTT
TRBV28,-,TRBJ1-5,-,CASKGAHHNQPQHF,TGTGCCAGCAAAGGGGCGCACCACAATCAGCCCCAGCATTTT
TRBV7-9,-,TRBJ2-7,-,CASSWGGMLEQYF,TGTGCCAGCAGCTGGGGCGGGATGCTCGAGCAGTACTTC
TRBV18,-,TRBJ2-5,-,CASSPGIQETQYF,TGTGCCAGCTCACCTGGCATACAAGAGACCCAGTACTTC
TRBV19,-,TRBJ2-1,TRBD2,CASSIRLADPEQFF,TGTGCCAGTAGTATTCGGCTAGCGGACCCAGAGCAGTTCTTC
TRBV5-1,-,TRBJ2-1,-,CASSLLTLRDSYNEQFF,TGCGCCAGCAGCCTACTGACTCTGAGGGACTCCTACAATGAGCAGTTCTTC
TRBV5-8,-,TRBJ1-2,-,CASSLNRNYGYTF,TGTGCCAGCAGCTTGAACAGAAACTATGGCTACACCTTC
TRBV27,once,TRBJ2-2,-,CASSLNWGPANTGELFF,TGTGCCAGCAGTTTAAATTGGGGGCCAGCGAACACCGGGGAGCTGTTTTTT
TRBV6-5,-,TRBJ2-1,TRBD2,CASGSLADNNEQFF,TGTGCCAGCGGTAGTCTAGCGGACAACAATGAGCAGTTCTTC
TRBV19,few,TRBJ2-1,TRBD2,CASSPLGGTYNEQFF,TGTGCCAGTAGTCCCCTGGGGGGGACCTACAATGAGCAGTTCTTC
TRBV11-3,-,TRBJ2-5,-,CASSQMRVLETQYF,TGTGCCAGCAGCCAAATGAGGGTTTTGGAGACCCAGTACTTC
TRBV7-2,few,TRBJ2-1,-,CASSLEGDFYNEQFF,TGTGCCAGCAGCTTAGAAGGGGACTTTTACAATGAGCAGTTCTTC